Each of the 13 T cell receptor beta chains below was sequenced from the same sample in a study of blood T cells in healthy people across ages. Together with a sample-barcoded 5' primer, a J-beta primer mix was included in a second PCR lasting roughly 7 to 11 cycles. TCRdb reprocessed the 5' RACE reads via MiXCR and lists one record per CDR3 protein. The sample shows some 1,800,000 distinct CDR3 sequences, roughly 43% of them seen only once. Sequencing was carried out using blood. The receptors were sampled from a human donor in good health.

The chain has TRBV10-3 and TRBJ1-2, with a weak D call TRBD1 (5 bases). CDR1 is ENHRY and CDR2 is SYGVKD in the germline V gene. This CDR3 region has 13 residues. V was shortened by 11 bases and J by 2 bases, with 15 bases between the two germline ends. CDR3 protein: CAAQGGENYGYTF. CDR3 nucleotides: TGTGCCGCCCAGGGTGGGGAGAACTATGGCTACACCTTC.

The V call is TRBV4-3, the J call TRBJ2-5, with 8 bases fitting TRBD2. This CDR3 comprises 16 residues. V lost 0 bases, J lost 1 base, and 4 bases stayed unmatched. Germline lookup yields CDR1 LGHNA and CDR2 YSLEER. The CDR3 DNA reads TGCGCCAGCAGCCAAGATACCAGCGGGGGCCAAGAGACCCAGTACTTC. It specifies CASSQDTSGGQETQYF.

This clonotype has just a few counts. V gene TRBV20-1 combines with J gene TRBJ2-5; 7 positions agree with TRBD2. This CDR3 has 14 amino acids. Germline V lookup: CDR1 DFQATT, CDR2 SNEGSKA (reference sequence). Trimming took 5 bases from V and 1 from J; bases not matched to a gene: 7. The CDR3 loop reads CSAPKRGFQETQYF. CDR3 bases: TGCAGTGCTCCAAAGCGGGGCTTCCAAGAGACCCAGTACTTC.

The chain carries TRBV5-1 and TRBJ2-1; D is possibly TRBD2 (7 bases). This CDR3 contains 15 residues. V was cut by 10 bases and J by 8 bases, with 25 bases left in between. CDR1 SGHRS and CDR2 YFSETQ come from the germline V gene. The CDR3 protein is CACTSLGGALDEQFF. In DNA form, the CDR3 reads TGCGCCTGTACCTCCTTAGGGGGGGCGTTGGATGAGCAGTTCTTC.

This clonotype was seen more than once but under ten times. The chain is built from TRBV10-3 and TRBJ1-1, with 7 bases aligning to TRBD1. Germline loops: CDR1 ENHRY, CDR2 SYGVKD. V gave up 0 bases and J gave up 4 bases; unmatched junction bases: 5. There are 15 residues in the CDR3. In DNA, the CDR3 is TGTGCCATCAGTGAGTCGAAACAGGGGAGCACTGAAGCTTTCTTT. The encoded protein is CAISESKQGSTEAFF.

This clonotype was counted between two and nine times. This chain joins TRBV6-1 and TRBJ1-2, with no clear D. The ends were cut back, 2 bases at V and 0 bases at J, with 10 bases in the middle. Germline CDR1 reads MNHNS; CDR2 reads SASEGT. CDR3 length: 15 residues. As DNA, the CDR3 is TGTGCCAGCAGTGAATGGCCAGGCACTAACTATGGCTACACCTTC. Residues: CASSEWPGTNYGYTF.

This clonotype was detected a few times. The chain is built from TRBV6-5 and TRBJ2-5, with no clear D. The CDR3 covers 11 residues. From germline, CDR1 is MNHEY and CDR2 SVGAGI. The germline V and J ends were trimmed by 6 bases and 3 bases, with 5 bases remaining between them. CDR3: CASRQKETQYF. The CDR3 DNA reads TGTGCCAGCAGGCAGAAAGAGACCCAGTACTTC.

As to this clonotype: A junction end diverges from the germline sequence, so it may reflect a read error. The chain has TRBV5-6 and TRBJ1-1, with D perhaps matching TRBD1 (6 bases). From germline, CDR1 is SGHDT and CDR2 YYEEEE. CDR3 size: 14 residues. The CDR3 DNA sequence: TGTGCCAACAGCTTAGGGGGGCCCAACACTGAAGCTTTCTTT. Its protein product is CANSLGGPNTEAFF.

V and J are TRBV6-2 or TRBV6-3 and TRBJ1-1; D uncertain. CDR1 and CDR2 (germline): MNHEY, SVGEGT. The CDR3 length is 21 residues. V lost 0 bases to trimming and J lost 3 bases, with 29 bases between them. The CDR3 loop is CASSYSAPLEGRRRPYTEAFF. CDR3 nucleotides: TGTGCCAGCAGTTACTCGGCGCCATTGGAGGGAAGGAGGAGACCCTACACTGAAGCTTTCTTT.

The chain has TRBV5-1 and TRBJ2-1; D may be TRBD1 (6 bases). Germline values: CDR1 SGHRS, CDR2 YFSETQ. This CDR3 comprises 15 residues. V was clipped by 3 bases and J by 2 bases, with 12 bases between them. CDR3 nucleotides: TGCGCCAGCAGCTCACAGGGTTTCACCTACAATGAGCAGTTCTTC. As protein: CASSSQGFTYNEQFF.

The V call is TRBV13, the J call TRBJ2-7; unclear D gene. V was clipped by 2 bases and J by 3 bases, with 11 bases between them. CDR1 is PRHDT and CDR2 is FYEKMQ in the germline V gene (reference sequence). CDR3 length: 14 residues. CDR3 bases: TGTGCCAGCAGCTTAAGGTCTATACACTACGAGCAGTACTTC. Translated, it gives CASSLRSIHYEQYF.

This clonotype has more than one count but fewer than ten. The genes are TRBV7-2 and TRBJ2-3; TRBD1 matches 7 bases. Germline V gives CDR1 SGHTA, CDR2 FQGNSA. CDR3 length: 14 residues. The J segment lost 4 bases and the V segment lost 5 bases, leaving 6 bases of the junction unmatched. CDR3 in amino acids: CASSPRQGSDTQYF. The CDR3 region has the DNA TGTGCCAGCAGCCCGAGACAGGGATCAGATACGCAGTATTTT.

This clonotype was detected only a few times. The chain recombines TRBV20-1 with TRBJ1-1; 12 positions agree with TRBD1. CDR1 is DFQATT and CDR2 is SNEGSKA in the germline V gene (reference sequence). V shed 3 bases, J shed 4 bases, and the junction held 9 bases outside the gene matches. The length of the CDR3 is 16 residues. The CDR3 reads CSARVPGQGAGTEAFF. CDR3 nucleotide sequence: TGCAGTGCTAGGGTTCCGGGACAGGGGGCGGGCACTGAAGCTTTCTTT.